This T cell receptor beta chain is drawn from a study of patients and donors after allogeneic stem cell transplantation. In TCRdb, the RT-PCR reads were re-called with MiXCR into one record per CDR3 protein. Altogether roughly 250,000 distinct CDR3 sequences are present, less than 15% being singletons, with the ten largest covering roughly 10%. The germline V gene encodes CDR1 SGHTA and CDR2 FQGTGA. The CDR3 has 15 amino acids. The germline V and J ends were trimmed by 1 base and 8 bases, with 15 bases remaining between them. This TCR derives from a human donor who was either an allogeneic HSCT recipient or a stem cell or donor lymphocyte infusion donor (not recorded which). It is not recorded whose cells these are; they may come from a transplant donor. This chain joins TRBV7-3 and TRBJ2-1, with D hard to call. The sequenced sample was blood, either unsorted or a sorted T cell fraction (not recorded which). DNA for the CDR3: TGTGCCAGCAGCTTAATAGGGTCCCAATGGGATGAGCAGTTCTTC. It specifies CASSLIGSQWDEQFF.